The present T cell receptor (beta chain) was sequenced within a study of blood T cell repertoires in COVID-19. The wider study: Sample material is recorded as cDNA or gDNA derived from T cells, B-cell-depleted T cells, or PBMCs.

In the study's own analysis: Reference gene primers were amplified, and this amplification served to estimate nucleated cell counts. TCRdb's table, derived via immunoSEQ multiplex PCR, lists solely in-frame clones and lacks some. The V and J calls and clone size were taken over from that table, and D and trimming were inferred from the DNA. Of roughly 260,000 clones listed, 88% are singletons. V dropped 6 bases and J dropped 13 bases, with 16 bases sitting between them. The CDR3 is 11 residues long. Germline V lookup: CDR1 SQVTM, CDR2 ANQGSEA. The V call is TRBV29-1, the J call TRBJ2-1; D gene ambiguous. The sequenced sample consisted of peripheral blood. The TCR originated in a man in his sixties who had recovered from COVID-19. CDR3 residues: CSVSPPVSQFF. CDR3 bases: TGCAGCGTCTCCCCCCCCGTCAGTCAGTTCTTC.